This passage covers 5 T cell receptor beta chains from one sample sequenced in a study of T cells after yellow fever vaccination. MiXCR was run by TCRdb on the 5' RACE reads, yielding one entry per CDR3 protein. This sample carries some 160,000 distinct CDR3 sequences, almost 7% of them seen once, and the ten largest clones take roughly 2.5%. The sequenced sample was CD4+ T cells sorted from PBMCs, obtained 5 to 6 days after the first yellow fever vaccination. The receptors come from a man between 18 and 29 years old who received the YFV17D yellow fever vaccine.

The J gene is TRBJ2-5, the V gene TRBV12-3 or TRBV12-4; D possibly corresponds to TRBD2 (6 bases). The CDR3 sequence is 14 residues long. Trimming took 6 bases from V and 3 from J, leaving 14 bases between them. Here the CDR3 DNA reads TGTGCCAGCAGGGATAGGACGGGAGAAGAGACCCAGTACTTC. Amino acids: CASRDRTGEETQYF.

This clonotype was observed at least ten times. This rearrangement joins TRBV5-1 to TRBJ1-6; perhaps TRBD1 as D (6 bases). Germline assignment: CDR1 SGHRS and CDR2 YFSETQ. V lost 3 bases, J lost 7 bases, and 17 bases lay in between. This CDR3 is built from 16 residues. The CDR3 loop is CASSWGATGTNSPLHF. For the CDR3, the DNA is TGCGCCAGCAGCTGGGGGGCGACAGGAACAAATTCACCCCTCCACTTT.

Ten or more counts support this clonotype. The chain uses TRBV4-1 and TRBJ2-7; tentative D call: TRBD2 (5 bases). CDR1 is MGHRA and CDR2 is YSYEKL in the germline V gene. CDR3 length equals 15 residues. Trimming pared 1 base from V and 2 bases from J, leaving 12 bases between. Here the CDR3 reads CASSQGREAAYEQYF. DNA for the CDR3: TGCGCCAGCAGCCAAGGACGGGAAGCGGCCTACGAGCAGTACTTC.

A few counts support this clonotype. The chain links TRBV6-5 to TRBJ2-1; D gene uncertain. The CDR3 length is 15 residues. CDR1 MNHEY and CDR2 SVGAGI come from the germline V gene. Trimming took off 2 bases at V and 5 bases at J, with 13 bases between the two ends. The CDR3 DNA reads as TGTGCCAGCAGTTACGGTCAGGTAAAGGACAATGAGCAGTTCTTC. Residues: CASSYGQVKDNEQFF.

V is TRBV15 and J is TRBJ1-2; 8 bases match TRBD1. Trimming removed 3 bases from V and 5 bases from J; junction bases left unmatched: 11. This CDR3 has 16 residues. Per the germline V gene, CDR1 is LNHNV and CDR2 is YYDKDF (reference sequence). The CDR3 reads CATSSLGRGRGYGYTF. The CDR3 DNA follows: TGTGCCACCAGCAGTTTGGGCAGGGGGCGAGGTTATGGCTACACCTTC.